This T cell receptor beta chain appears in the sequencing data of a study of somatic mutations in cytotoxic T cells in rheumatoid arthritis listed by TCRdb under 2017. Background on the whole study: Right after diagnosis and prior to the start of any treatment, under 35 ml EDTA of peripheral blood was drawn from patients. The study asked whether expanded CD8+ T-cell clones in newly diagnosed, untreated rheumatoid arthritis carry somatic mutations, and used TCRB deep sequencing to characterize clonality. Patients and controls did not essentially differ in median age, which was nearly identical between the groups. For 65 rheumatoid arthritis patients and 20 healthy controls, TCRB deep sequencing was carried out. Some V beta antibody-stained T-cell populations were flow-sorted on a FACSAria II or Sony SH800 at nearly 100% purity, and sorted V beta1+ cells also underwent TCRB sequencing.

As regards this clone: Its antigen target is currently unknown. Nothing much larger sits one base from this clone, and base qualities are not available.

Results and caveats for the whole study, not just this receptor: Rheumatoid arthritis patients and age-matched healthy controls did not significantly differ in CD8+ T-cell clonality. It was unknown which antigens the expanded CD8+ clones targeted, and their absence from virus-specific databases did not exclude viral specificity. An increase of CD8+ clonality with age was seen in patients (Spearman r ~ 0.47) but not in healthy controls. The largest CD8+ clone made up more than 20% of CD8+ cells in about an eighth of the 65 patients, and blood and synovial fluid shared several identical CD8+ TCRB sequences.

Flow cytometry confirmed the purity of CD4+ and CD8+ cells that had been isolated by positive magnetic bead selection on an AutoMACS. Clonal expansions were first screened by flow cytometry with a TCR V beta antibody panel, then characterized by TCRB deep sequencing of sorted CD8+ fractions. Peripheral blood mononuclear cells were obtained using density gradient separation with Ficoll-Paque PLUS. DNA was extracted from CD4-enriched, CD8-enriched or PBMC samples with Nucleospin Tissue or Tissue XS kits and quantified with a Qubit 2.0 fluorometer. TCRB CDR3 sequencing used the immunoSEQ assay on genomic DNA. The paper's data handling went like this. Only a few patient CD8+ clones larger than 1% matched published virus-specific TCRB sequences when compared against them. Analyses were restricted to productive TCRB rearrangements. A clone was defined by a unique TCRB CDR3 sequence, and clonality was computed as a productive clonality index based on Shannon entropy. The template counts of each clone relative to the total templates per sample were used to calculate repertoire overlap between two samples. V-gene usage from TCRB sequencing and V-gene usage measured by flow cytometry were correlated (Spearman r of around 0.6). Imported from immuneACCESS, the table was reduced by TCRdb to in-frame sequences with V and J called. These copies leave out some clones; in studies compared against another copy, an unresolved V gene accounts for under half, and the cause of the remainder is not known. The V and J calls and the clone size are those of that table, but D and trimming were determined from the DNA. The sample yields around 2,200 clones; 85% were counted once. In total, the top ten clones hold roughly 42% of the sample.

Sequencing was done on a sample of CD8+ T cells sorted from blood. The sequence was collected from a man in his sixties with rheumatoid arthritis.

The nucleotide sequence is TGTGCCAGCAGCTTGGCTAGCGGGGCCGATACGCAGTATTTT. Its amino acids are CASSLASGADTQYF. The rearrangement combines TRBV5-6 with TRBJ2-3; 9 central nucleotides agree with TRBD2. The junction shows trimming of 0 bases on V and 6 bases on J, and the gene matches do not reach 2 bases of it. The CDR3 goes from the cysteine to the phenylalanine over 14 residues. Solely the CDR3 DNA is kept, with 42 bases framed from the first base. CDR1 and CDR2 were assigned from the germline V gene as SGHDT and YYEEEE.